This T cell receptor (beta chain) is drawn from a study of blood T cell repertoires in COVID-19. Study-wide context: The United States, Italy and Spain were the sources of the acute and convalescent COVID-19 samples. T cells, B-cell-depleted T cells, or PBMCs provided the cDNA or gDNA that served as material.

The germline V gene encodes CDR1 SEHNR and CDR2 FQNEAQ (reference sequence). The CDR3 has 16 amino acids. V lost 0 bases to trimming and J lost 4 bases, with 15 bases between them. In the study's own analysis: How many nucleated cells were present was estimated from reference gene primer amplification. TCRdb's copy holds only in-frame clones and misses some; the assay was immunoSEQ multiplex PCR. That table gives V, J and clone size, and the DNA gave D and trimming. The profile shows 260,000 or so clones, roughly 80% of them singletons. The receptor was isolated from a woman in her sixties or seventies with acute or convalescent COVID-19. The chain has TRBV7-9 and TRBJ1-2; maybe TRBD1 (5 bases). The sample taken for sequencing was peripheral blood. The CDR3 region has the DNA TGTGCCAGCAGCTTAGCTGGTCCCCCGACAGCCTATGGCTACACCTTC. Amino acid sequence: CASSLAGPPTAYGYTF.